Shown below are 8 T cell receptor beta chains from a single sample sequenced in a study of cytomegalovirus exposure and HLA in healthy donors. The PCR ran on 60 Vbeta and 13 Jbeta primers. Assay used: immunoSEQ multiplex PCR; TCRdb lists only in-frame clones, some missing. The table has some 140,000 clones, over 75% seen once. Input material: PBMCs. These receptors originate from a man between 25 and 39 years old in good health.

V gene TRBV5-4 combines with J gene TRBJ2-2, with a weak D call TRBD2 (5 bases). The CDR3 totals 13 residues. Per the germline V gene, CDR1 is SGHNT and CDR2 is YYREEE (reference sequence). The V gene lost 6 bases and the J gene lost 6 bases, with 12 bases spanning the gap. The CDR3 region is CASTLAGAGELFF. The CDR3 nucleotides are TGTGCCAGCACGCTAGCTGGTGCCGGGGAGCTGTTTTTT.

This chain joins TRBV4-3 and TRBJ2-7, with D perhaps TRBD1 (5 bases). V lost 0 bases and J lost 6, with 12 bases in between. The length of the CDR3 is 14 residues. The V gene's germline CDR1 is LGHNA and CDR2 YSLEER. The DNA for the CDR3 is TGCGCCAGCAGCCAAGATTACTTAGGGGTCGAGCAGTACTTC. Residues: CASSQDYLGVEQYF.

This clone was seen only once. V gene TRBV10-1 combines with J gene TRBJ2-7; 10 positions match TRBD1. V lost 9 bases, J lost 4 bases, and 9 bases stayed unmatched. The germline V gene encodes CDR1 WNHNN and CDR2 SYGVQD (reference sequence). This CDR3 is built from 14 residues. CDR3 sequence (DNA): TGCGCCAGGAACGAGGGACAGGGGTGGTACGAGCAGTACTTC. It specifies CARNEGQGWYEQYF.

The chain has TRBV20-1 and TRBJ2-5; D call uncertain. The germline V gene encodes CDR1 DFQATT and CDR2 SNEGSKA (reference sequence). The CDR3 is 11 residues long. V was pared by 8 bases and J by 1 base, with 8 bases between. CDR3 region: CSWAGQETQYF. CDR3 sequence (DNA): TGCAGTTGGGCAGGCCAAGAGACCCAGTACTTC.

This clone was recorded a few times. The chain couples TRBV7-3 to TRBJ1-1; D not resolved. V gave up 4 bases and J gave up 4 bases, with 10 bases separating them. In germline, CDR1 is SGHTA, CDR2 FQGTGA. The CDR3 is made up of 13 amino acids. This chain's CDR3 is CASSSTGVTEAFF. In DNA form, the CDR3 reads TGTGCCAGCAGCTCCACCGGTGTCACTGAAGCTTTCTTT.

CDR3 DNA: TGTGCCACCAGTGTAATAGGGGAACCTGGAAACACCATATATTTT. This codes for CATSVIGEPGNTIYF. The V call is TRBV15, the J call TRBJ1-3, with D perhaps TRBD1 (5 bases). Trimming cost V 6 bases and J 2 bases, with 14 bases left between them. The length of the CDR3 is 15 residues. The germline CDR1 and CDR2 sequences are LNHNV and YYDKDF (reference sequence).

In this sample, this clone turned up a few times. The rearrangement links TRBV6-4 to TRBJ2-1; 9 positions match TRBD2. After removal of 4 bases from V and 7 bases from J, the junction contained 5 bases not matched to a gene. The CDR3 is 14 residues long. Germline assignment: CDR1 MRHNA and CDR2 SNTAGT. The CDR3 here is CASSVVAGVNEQFF. The CDR3 bases are TGTGCCAGCAGTGTGGTAGCGGGAGTGAATGAGCAGTTCTTC.

This chain connects TRBV30 to TRBJ1-4; D is possibly TRBD1 (6 bases). The CDR3 length is 14 residues. Germline assignment: CDR1 GTSNPN and CDR2 SVGIG (reference sequence). With 7 bases removed from V and 5 bases from J, the gap between germline ends came to 17 bases. CDR3 DNA sequence: TGTGCCTCGCCTCACCGGGACATGAATGAAAAACTGTTTTTT. Residues: CASPHRDMNEKLFF.